A single sample is the source of the 20 T cell receptor beta chains below, sequenced in a study of T cell responses to AZD1222 COVID-19 vaccine (dated by TCRdb to about 2021). Libraries were prepared through the immunoSEQ multiplex PCR assay. Not all clones reach the TCRdb copy of this immuneACCESS table, which keeps in-frame sequences only. Checked studies attribute under half of the gap to unresolved V genes and leave the rest unexplained. This sample gives about 110,000 clones in total; around 90% of them show up just once. In total, the top ten clones hold 10% to 15% of the sample. Taken with the paper, the label for time point translates to: baseline before first vaccination. What the treatment or condition label conveys for this sample: meningococcal conjugate vaccine given as trial control. The source material was peripheral blood, sampled on day 0 of MenACWY control vaccination. The receptors derive from an adult in good health.

The CDR3, as DNA: TGTGCCAGCAGCCTAGGAGATACGGTGCACAATGAGCAGTTCTTC. This codes for CASSLGDTVHNEQFF. This chain uses TRBV3-1 (or the pseudogene TRBV3-2) with TRBJ2-1; no definite D call. Per the germline V gene, CDR1 is LGHDT and CDR2 is YNNKEL (reference sequence). The V end lost 4 bases, the J end lost 5 bases, and 15 bases lay between the germline ends. The CDR3 length is 15 residues.

The V gene is TRBV28, the J gene TRBJ2-1, with 10 bases identical to TRBD2. Unmatched junction bases numbered 14, after V lost 5 bases and J lost 7 bases. Germline values: CDR1 MDHEN, CDR2 SYDVKM. The CDR3 has 17 residues. CDR3 amino acids: CASSKWGSGRIENEQFF. CDR3 nucleotides: TGTGCCAGCAGTAAGTGGGGTAGCGGGAGGATTGAGAATGAGCAGTTCTTC.

CDR3 DNA sequence: TGTGCCAGCAGTTTATCGGGCTCCGGGAGGGTCGGTCAGCCCCAGCATTTT. Its translation: CASSLSGSGRVGQPQHF. V gene TRBV27 combines with J gene TRBJ1-5, with no clear D. Germline CDR1 is MNHEY and CDR2 is SMNVEV (reference sequence). V was shortened by 0 bases and J by 6 bases, with 18 bases between the two germline ends. The CDR3 sequence is 17 residues long.

J is TRBJ1-3 and V is TRBV28; TRBD1 might be the D (6 bases). Germline-derived CDR1 and CDR2 are MDHEN and SYDVKM. V was trimmed by 2 bases and J by 7 bases, leaving 15 bases between them. The CDR3 extends over 15 amino acids. This CDR3 is CASSLETGRRNTIYF. The CDR3 nucleotides are TGTGCCAGCAGTTTAGAAACAGGGCGTCGGAACACCATATATTTT.

The chain has TRBV7-2 and TRBJ2-4; TRBD1 agrees at 9 bases. Trimming at V came to 6 bases and at J to 4 bases, leaving 4 bases not matched to a gene. The CDR3 extends over 14 amino acids. Germline V gene data show CDR1 as SGHTA and CDR2 as FQGNSA. The CDR3 reads CASSSDRGKNIQYF. DNA for the CDR3: TGTGCCAGCAGTTCTGACAGGGGGAAAAACATTCAGTACTTC.

This clone was detected only a few times. At one end, the junction sequence differs from germline, possibly due to a read error. The chain recombines TRBV5-4 with TRBJ1-5; D call uncertain. Germline values: CDR1 SGHNT, CDR2 YYREEE (reference sequence). CDR3 length equals 15 residues. CDR3 DNA sequence: TGTGCCAGCAGCTTGGGACTGGGTAGCGATCAGCCCCAGCATTTT. Protein product: CASSLGLGSDQPQHF.

This chain uses TRBV7-2 with TRBJ1-6, with 8 bases fitting TRBD1. Trimming took 0 bases from V and 5 from J; bases not matched to a gene: 0. This CDR3 spans 15 amino acids. CDR1 is SGHTA and CDR2 is FQGNSA in the germline V gene. CDR3 sequence reads: CASSLAGQDNSPLHF. The CDR3 DNA sequence: TGTGCCAGCAGCTTAGCGGGACAGGATAATTCACCCCTCCACTTT.

The chain couples TRBV28 to TRBJ2-7; 10 bases are shared with TRBD1. Germline V gene lookup returns CDR1 MDHEN and CDR2 SYDVKM. The CDR3 length is 13 residues. V gave up 7 bases and J gave up 4 bases; unmatched junction bases: 4. The CDR3 nucleotides are TGTGCCAGCAAACCGGGACAGGGGTACGAGCAGTACTTC. It specifies CASKPGQGYEQYF.

The gene calls are TRBV6-1 and TRBJ2-7; D unresolved. Trimming took 2 bases from V and 6 from J, leaving 17 bases between them. The germline gives CDR1 MNHNS, CDR2 SASEGT. This CDR3 spans 15 amino acids. CDR3 in DNA: TGTGCCAGCAGTGAAAGTCGCCGTGCGGCAGGCGAGCAGTACTTC. Residues: CASSESRRAAGEQYF.

The V call is TRBV7-2, the J call TRBJ1-2; D is perhaps TRBD1 (5 bases). In germline, CDR1 is SGHTA, CDR2 FQGNSA. The CDR3 is 14 residues long. With 5 bases removed from V and 3 bases from J, the gap between germline ends came to 13 bases. DNA of the CDR3: TGTGCCAGCAGCCCAGGGATGATGCACTATGGCTACACCTTC. Translated: CASSPGMMHYGYTF.

The J gene is TRBJ1-1, the V gene TRBV10-3; 7 positions agree with TRBD1. The CDR3 is made up of 13 amino acids. Germline assignment: CDR1 ENHRY and CDR2 SYGVKD. With 4 bases clipped from V and 1 base from J, the junction kept 0 bases outside the gene matches. This CDR3 is CAISGDRNTEAFF. CDR3 coding DNA: TGTGCCATCAGTGGGGACAGGAACACTGAAGCTTTCTTT.

As concerns this clone: Other DNA sequences of this sample code for an identical CDR3. This chain links TRBV5-1 with TRBJ1-1; 8 nucleotides agree with TRBD1. Trimming removed 3 bases from V and 5 bases from J; junction bases left unmatched: 3. Looked up from germline, CDR1 is SGHRS and CDR2 is YFSETQ. This CDR3 region has 13 residues. The CDR3 DNA follows: TGCGCCAGCAGCTCCACAGGGGGGACTGAAGCTTTCTTT. It specifies CASSSTGGTEAFF.

J is TRBJ2-3 and V is TRBV7-8; 9 bases map to TRBD1. After removal of 8 bases from V and 0 bases from J, the junction contained 6 bases not matched to a gene. The CDR3 spans 15 residues. Germline V gene data show CDR1 as SGHVS and CDR2 as FQNEAQ. DNA of the CDR3: TGTGCCAGCCGCTCCGGGACAGGGAGCACAGATACGCAGTATTTT. Protein: CASRSGTGSTDTQYF.

The rearrangement joins TRBV11-2 to TRBJ1-1; D is undetermined. This CDR3 spans 13 amino acids. Trimming removed 5 bases at V and 2 bases at J, with 9 bases between. Germline lookup yields CDR1 SGHAT and CDR2 FQNNGV. CDR3: CASSPRVNTEAFF. Written as DNA, the CDR3 is TGTGCCAGCAGCCCCCGAGTTAACACTGAAGCTTTCTTT.

This clone was recorded only once. The genes are TRBV28 and TRBJ1-6, with no clear D. Germline CDR1 and CDR2: MDHEN and SYDVKM. The CDR3 has 14 residues. V gave up 2 bases and J gave up 7 bases, with 9 bases separating them. The CDR3 DNA reads as TGTGCCAGCAGTTTAAATACGAACAATTCACCCCTCCACTTT. It specifies CASSLNTNNSPLHF.

This sequence joins TRBV12-5 and TRBJ1-1; the D gene is possibly TRBD1 (6 bases). The CDR3 has 16 residues. V was shortened by 3 bases and J by 1 base, with 15 bases between the two germline ends. The germline V gene has CDR1 LGHNT and CDR2 FRNRAP. CDR3 coding DNA: TGTGCTAGTGGTTTCCTCCGGTCAGGGGAGAACACTGAAGCTTTCTTT. It codes for CASGFLRSGENTEAFF.

The chain couples TRBV28 to TRBJ1-1; TRBD1 might be the D (6 bases). The CDR3 has 14 residues. Germline V CDR1 and CDR2: MDHEN, SYDVKM. Trimming took off 2 bases at V and 3 bases at J, with 10 bases between the two ends. The CDR3 sequence: CASSLGEGDTEAFF. As DNA, the CDR3 is TGTGCCAGCAGTTTAGGTGAGGGGGACACTGAAGCTTTCTTT.

The chain combines TRBV10-3 with TRBJ2-1; TRBD1 or TRBD2 may be the D gene (5 bases each). The V and J ends lost 8 bases and 4 bases respectively, with 12 bases between them. The CDR3 covers 13 residues. The V gene's germline CDR1 is ENHRY and CDR2 SYGVKD. The DNA of the CDR3 is TGTGCCATCGAGAGGGGAAGTTACAATGAGCAGTTCTTC. Protein sequence: CAIERGSYNEQFF.

The rearrangement links TRBV12-3 or TRBV12-4 to TRBJ2-1; a weak D match, TRBD2 (6 bases). The CDR3 consists of 12 residues. Trimming removed 6 bases at V and 4 bases at J, with 7 bases between. The CDR3 here is CASSGGYNEQFF. CDR3 bases: TGTGCCAGCAGCGGGGGATACAATGAGCAGTTCTTC.

This clone has just one count. The chain has TRBV5-8 and TRBJ2-1, with a weak D call TRBD2 (7 bases). The CDR3 spans 20 residues. Trimming removed 4 bases from V and 3 bases from J, with 29 bases in between. In germline, CDR1 is SGHTS, CDR2 YDEGEE. CDR3 region: CASSPGVRGGAFLSYNEQFF. The CDR3 nucleotides read TGTGCCAGCAGCCCTGGAGTAAGGGGGGGGGCCTTTTTGAGCTACAATGAGCAGTTCTTC.